This T cell receptor beta chain was identified in a study of CD8+CD57+ T cells in acquired aplastic anemia. The junction had 16 bases not matched to a gene; V was cut back by 4 bases and J by 4 bases. Looked up from germline, CDR1 is SQVTM and CDR2 is ANQGSEA. The CDR3 consists of 17 residues. Patients sequenced had flow cytometry evidence of CD8+CD57+ cell expansion. Among the patients, all had severe acquired aplastic anemia. At blood sampling, none of the patients had yet received therapy. This clonotype was found many times. Genomic DNA was employed as the template in profiling TCR beta VDJ and CDR3. MiXCR was run by TCRdb on the reads, yielding one entry per CDR3 protein. Among approximately 190,000 distinct CDR3 sequences listed, 48% were seen once.

What was sequenced was sorted CD4+, CD8+, or CD8+CD57+ T cells (not recorded which) from PBMCs. The chain links TRBV29-1 to TRBJ2-3; 8 bases map to TRBD1. The sequence derives from a human donor with aplastic anemia. In nucleotides, the CDR3 is TGCAGCGTTGGCCGGATTCCCCGACAGGGGAATTCAGATACGCAGTATTTT. Translated: CSVGRIPRQGNSDTQYF.